The clone carrying this T cell receptor beta chain was seen ten or more times. What it recognizes is unknown. It was RNA transcripts that yielded the amplified TCR beta CDR3 regions. The HTBI primer set was used in a first-round RT-PCR of the TCR CDR3. TCRdb reanalysed the multiplex PCR reads using MiXCR and keeps one entry per CDR3 protein. The table shows more than 550,000 distinct CDR3 sequences, with 17% occurring only once. CDR1 and CDR2 (germline): SGHNT, YENEEA. V was clipped by 1 base and J by 1 base, with 11 bases between them. The CDR3 is 15 residues long. This specimen comes from a study of T cells in Graves' hyperthyroidism and ophthalmopathy. Findings of the study overall: The blood repertoire included most of the expanded thyroid clonotypes above 0.001.

Graves' hyperthyroidism is called stable when ophthalmopathy does not progress within 18 months. The authors obtained PBMCs from about 9 ml of fresh peripheral blood. The rearrangement uses TRBV11-3 and TRBJ2-7; D is perhaps TRBD1 (6 bases). This receptor was identified in a man aged 50 to 59 with Graves' hyperthyroidism. Sequences were obtained from blood. The CDR3, as DNA: TGTGCCAGCAGCTTAGCATCGGACAGTTCCTACGAGCAGTACTTC. It is translated as CASSLASDSSYEQYF. Variable domain in full (rest from reference TRBV11-3 and TRBJ2-7): EAGVVQSPRYKIIEKKQPVAFWCNPISGHNTLYWYLQNLGQGPELLIRYENEEAVDDSQLPKDRFSAERLKGVDSTLKIQPAELGDSAVYLCASSLASDSSYEQYFGPGTRLTVT.